The source of this T cell receptor beta chain is a study of blood T cells in healthy people across ages. Findings of the study overall: Unsorted PBMCs ruled out conclusive naive versus antigen-experienced comparison.

Turning to this clonotype: Its specificity is unknown.

Germline CDR1 and CDR2: KGHSH and LQKENI. The length of the CDR3 is 16 residues. V was clipped by 4 bases and J by 1 base, with 16 bases between them. With a J-beta primer mix and a sample-barcoded 5' primer, a second PCR ran about 7 to 12 cycles. TCRdb recomputed calls from the 5' RACE reads with MiXCR, one row per CDR3 protein. Here the sample spans around 1,100,000 distinct CDR3 sequences, more than 30% being singletons. This TCR came from a man aged 18 to 29 in good health. The rearrangement links TRBV18 to TRBJ2-5, with D possibly matching TRBD1 (7 bases). The sequenced material came from blood. CDR3 protein: CASSLDQGGLQETQYF. The DNA for the CDR3 is TGTGCCAGCTCACTCGACCAGGGGGGACTCCAAGAGACCCAGTACTTC.